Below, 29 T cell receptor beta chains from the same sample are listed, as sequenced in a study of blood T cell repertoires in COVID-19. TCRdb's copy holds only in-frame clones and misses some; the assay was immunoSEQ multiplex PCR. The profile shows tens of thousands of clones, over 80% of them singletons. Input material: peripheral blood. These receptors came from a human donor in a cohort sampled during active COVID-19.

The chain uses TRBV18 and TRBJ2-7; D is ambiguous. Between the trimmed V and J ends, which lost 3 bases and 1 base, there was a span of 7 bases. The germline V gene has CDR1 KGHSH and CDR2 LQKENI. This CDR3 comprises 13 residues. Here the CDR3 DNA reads TGTGCCAGCTCACCGCGAGAGTCCTACGAGCAGTACTTC. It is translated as CASSPRESYEQYF.

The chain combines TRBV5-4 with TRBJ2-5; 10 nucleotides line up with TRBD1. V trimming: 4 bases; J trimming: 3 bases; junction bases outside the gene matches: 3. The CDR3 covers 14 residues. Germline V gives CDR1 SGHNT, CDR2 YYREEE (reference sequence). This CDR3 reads CASSQGTGEETQYF. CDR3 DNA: TGTGCCAGCAGCCAGGGGACAGGGGAAGAGACCCAGTACTTC.

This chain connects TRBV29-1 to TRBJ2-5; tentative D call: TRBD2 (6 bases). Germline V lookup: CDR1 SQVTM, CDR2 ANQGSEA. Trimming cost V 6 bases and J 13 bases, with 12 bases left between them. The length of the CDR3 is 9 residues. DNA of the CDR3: TGCAGCGTGGGGGGACCATTGTACTTC. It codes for CSVGGPLYF.

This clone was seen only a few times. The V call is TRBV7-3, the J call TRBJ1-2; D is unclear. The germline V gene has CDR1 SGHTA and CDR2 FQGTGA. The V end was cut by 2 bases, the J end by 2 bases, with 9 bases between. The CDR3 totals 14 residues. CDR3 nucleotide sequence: TGTGCCAGCAGCTTACTTCCTGAGAACTATGGCTACACCTTC. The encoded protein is CASSLLPENYGYTF.

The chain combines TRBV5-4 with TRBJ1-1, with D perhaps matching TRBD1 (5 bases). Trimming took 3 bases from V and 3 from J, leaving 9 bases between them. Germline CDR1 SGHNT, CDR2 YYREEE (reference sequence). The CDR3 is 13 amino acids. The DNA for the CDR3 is TGTGCCAGCAGCTATGCGGGGGACACTGAAGCTTTCTTT. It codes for CASSYAGDTEAFF.

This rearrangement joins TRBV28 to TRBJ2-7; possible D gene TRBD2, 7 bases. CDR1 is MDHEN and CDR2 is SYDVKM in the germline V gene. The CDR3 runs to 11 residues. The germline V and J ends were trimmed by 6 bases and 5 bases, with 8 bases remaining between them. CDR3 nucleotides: TGTGCCAGCAGGGGGGGGCACGAGCAGTACTTC. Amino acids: CASRGGHEQYF.

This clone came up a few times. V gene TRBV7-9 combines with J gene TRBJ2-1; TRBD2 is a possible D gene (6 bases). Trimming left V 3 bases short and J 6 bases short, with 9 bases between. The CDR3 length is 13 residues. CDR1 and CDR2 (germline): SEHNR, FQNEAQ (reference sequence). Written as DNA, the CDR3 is TGTGCCAGCAGCTTTTCGGGGGTCAATGAGCAGTTCTTC. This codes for CASSFSGVNEQFF. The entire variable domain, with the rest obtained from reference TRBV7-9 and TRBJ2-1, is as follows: DTGVSQNPRHKITKRGQNVTFRCDPISEHNRLYWYRQTLGQGPEFLTYFQNEAQLEKSRLLSDRFSAERPKGSFSTLEIQRTEQGDSAMYLCASSFSGVNEQFFGPGTRLTVL.

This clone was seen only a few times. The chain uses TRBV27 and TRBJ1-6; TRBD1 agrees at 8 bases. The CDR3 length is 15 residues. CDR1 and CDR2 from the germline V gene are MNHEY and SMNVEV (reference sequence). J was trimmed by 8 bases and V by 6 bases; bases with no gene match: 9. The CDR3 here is CASSSIGQGYSPLHF. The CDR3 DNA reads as TGTGCCAGCAGCTCAATCGGACAGGGTTATTCACCCCTCCACTTT.

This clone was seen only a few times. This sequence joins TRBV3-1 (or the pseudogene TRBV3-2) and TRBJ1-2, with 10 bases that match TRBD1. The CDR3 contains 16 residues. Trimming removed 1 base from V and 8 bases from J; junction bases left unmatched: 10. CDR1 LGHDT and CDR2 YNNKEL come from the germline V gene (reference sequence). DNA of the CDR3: TGTGCCAGCAGCCAAGCCCCGGGACAGGGGCGCTGGGGCTACACCTTC. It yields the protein CASSQAPGQGRWGYTF.

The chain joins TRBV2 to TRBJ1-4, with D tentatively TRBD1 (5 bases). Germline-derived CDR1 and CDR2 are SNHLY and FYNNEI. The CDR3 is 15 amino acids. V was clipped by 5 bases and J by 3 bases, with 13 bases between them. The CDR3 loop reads CASSKEGRANEKLFF. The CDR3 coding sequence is TGTGCCAGCAGTAAGGAGGGACGCGCTAATGAAAAACTGTTTTTT.

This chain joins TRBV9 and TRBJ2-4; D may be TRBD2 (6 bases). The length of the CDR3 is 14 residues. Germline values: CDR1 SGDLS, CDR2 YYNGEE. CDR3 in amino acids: CPGRGLGSKNIQYF. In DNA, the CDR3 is TGTCCAGGGCGGGGCCTAGGTTCCAAAAACATTCAGTACTTC.

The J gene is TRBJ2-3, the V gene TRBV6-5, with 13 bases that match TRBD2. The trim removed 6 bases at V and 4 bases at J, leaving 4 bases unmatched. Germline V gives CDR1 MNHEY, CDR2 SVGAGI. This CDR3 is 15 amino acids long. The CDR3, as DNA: TGTGCCAGCAGCCCAGGACTAGCGGGAGCAGATACGCAGTATTTT. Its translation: CASSPGLAGADTQYF.

The CDR3 nucleotides are TGTGCCAGCAGCCTCCTGACTAGCGGGAGGATGGGGGAGCAGTACTTC. It encodes CASSLLTSGRMGEQYF. The chain employs TRBV14 and TRBJ2-7, with 13 bases lining up with TRBD2. The V and J ends lost 4 bases and 7 bases, in that order; junction bases with no gene match: 10. In germline, CDR1 is SGHDN, CDR2 FVKESK. There are 16 residues in the CDR3.

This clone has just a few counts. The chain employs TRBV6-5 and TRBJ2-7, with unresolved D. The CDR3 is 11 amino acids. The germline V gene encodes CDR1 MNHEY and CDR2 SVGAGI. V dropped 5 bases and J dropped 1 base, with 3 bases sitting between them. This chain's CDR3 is CASSPSYEQYF. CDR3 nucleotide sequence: TGTGCCAGCAGTCCATCCTACGAGCAGTACTTC.

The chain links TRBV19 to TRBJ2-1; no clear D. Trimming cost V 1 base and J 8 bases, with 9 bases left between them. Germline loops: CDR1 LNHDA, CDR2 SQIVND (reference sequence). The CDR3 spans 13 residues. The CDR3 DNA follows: TGTGCCAGTAGTATAGGCGTATACGATGAGCAGTTCTTC. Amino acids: CASSIGVYDEQFF.

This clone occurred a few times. CDR3 sequence: CATSRVLAGTLDEQFF. CDR3 DNA: TGTGCCACCAGCAGAGTTCTAGCGGGAACCTTGGATGAGCAGTTCTTC. The chain is built from TRBV15 and TRBJ2-1, with 9 bases matching TRBD2. CDR1 LNHNV and CDR2 YYDKDF come from the germline V gene (reference sequence). The CDR3 contains 16 residues. The V gene end was trimmed by 1 base and the J gene end by 8 bases; junction bases not matched to a gene: 9. Looking up the rest from reference TRBV15 and TRBJ2-1 gives the full variable domain: DAMVIQNPRYQVTQFGKPVTLSCSQTLNHNVMYWYQQKSSQAPKLLFHYYDKDFNNEADTPDNFQSRRPNTSFCFLDIRSPGLGDTAMYLCATSRVLAGTLDEQFFGPGTRLTVL.

CDR3 protein: CASSSKNSGRDNEQFF. For the CDR3, the DNA is TGTGCCAGCAGCTCCAAAAATAGCGGGAGAGACAATGAGCAGTTCTTC. This rearrangement joins TRBV9 to TRBJ2-1, with 9 bases fitting TRBD2. Germline CDR1 and CDR2: SGDLS and YYNGEE. V lost 4 bases to trimming and J lost 5 bases; unmatched junction nucleotides: 10. The CDR3 spans 16 residues.

The CDR3 bases are TGTGCCAGCGGACTAGCGGCCGCCTACGAGCAGTACTTC. Translating gives CASGLAAAYEQYF. The J gene is TRBJ2-7, the V gene TRBV6-5, with 10 bases fitting TRBD2. There are 13 residues in the CDR3. Germline lookup yields CDR1 MNHEY and CDR2 SVGAGI. V shed 8 bases, J shed 2 bases, and the junction held 3 bases outside the gene matches.

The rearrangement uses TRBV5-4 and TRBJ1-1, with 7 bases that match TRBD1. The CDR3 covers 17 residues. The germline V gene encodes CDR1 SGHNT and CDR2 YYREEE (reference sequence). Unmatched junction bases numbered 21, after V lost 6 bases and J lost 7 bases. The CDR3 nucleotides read TGTGCCAGCAACCTTCAGGTCGGACAGGCCGGGGGGGGTGAAGCTTTCTTT. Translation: CASNLQVGQAGGGEAFF.

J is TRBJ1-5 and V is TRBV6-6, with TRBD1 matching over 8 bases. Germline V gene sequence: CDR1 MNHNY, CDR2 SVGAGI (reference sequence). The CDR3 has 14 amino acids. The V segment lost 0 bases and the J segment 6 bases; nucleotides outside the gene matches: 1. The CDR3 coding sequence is TGTGCCAGCAGTTACTCGGACAGGGTTCAGCCCCAGCATTTT. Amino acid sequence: CASSYSDRVQPQHF.

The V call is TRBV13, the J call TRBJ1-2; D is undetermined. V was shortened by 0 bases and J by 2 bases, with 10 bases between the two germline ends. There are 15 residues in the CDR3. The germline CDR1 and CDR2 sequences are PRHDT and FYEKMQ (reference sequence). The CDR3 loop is CASSLGPRGNYGYTF. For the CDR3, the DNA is TGTGCCAGCAGCTTAGGTCCCCGGGGAAACTATGGCTACACCTTC.

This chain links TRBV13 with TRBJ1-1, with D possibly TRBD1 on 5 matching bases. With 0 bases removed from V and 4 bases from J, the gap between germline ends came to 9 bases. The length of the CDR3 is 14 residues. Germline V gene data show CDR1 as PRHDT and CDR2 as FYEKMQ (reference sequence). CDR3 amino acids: CASSLGQGITEAFF. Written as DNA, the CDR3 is TGTGCCAGCAGCTTAGGGCAGGGTATCACTGAAGCTTTCTTT. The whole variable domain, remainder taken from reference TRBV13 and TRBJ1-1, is AAGVIQSPRHLIKEKRETATLKCYPIPRHDTVYWYQQGPGQDPQFLISFYEKMQSDKGSIPDRFSAQQFSDYHSELNMSSLELGDSALYFCASSLGQGITEAFFGQGTRLTVV.

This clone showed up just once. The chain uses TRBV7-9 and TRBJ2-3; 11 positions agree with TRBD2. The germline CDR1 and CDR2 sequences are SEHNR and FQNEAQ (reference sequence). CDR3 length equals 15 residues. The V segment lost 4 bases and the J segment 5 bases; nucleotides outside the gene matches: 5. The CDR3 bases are TGTGCCAGCAGCTCCTCGGGACTAGCGGTAGATACGCAGTATTTT. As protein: CASSSSGLAVDTQYF. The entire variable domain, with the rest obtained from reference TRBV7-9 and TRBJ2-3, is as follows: DTGVSQNPRHKITKRGQNVTFRCDPISEHNRLYWYRQTLGQGPEFLTYFQNEAQLEKSRLLSDRFSAERPKGSFSTLEIQRTEQGDSAMYLCASSSSGLAVDTQYFGPGTRLTVL.

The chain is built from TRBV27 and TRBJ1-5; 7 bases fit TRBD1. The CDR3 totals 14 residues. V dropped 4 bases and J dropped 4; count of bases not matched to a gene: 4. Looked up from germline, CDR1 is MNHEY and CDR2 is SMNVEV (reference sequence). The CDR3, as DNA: TGTGCCAGCAGTTCGACAGGGTGGAATCAGCCCCAGCATTTT. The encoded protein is CASSSTGWNQPQHF.

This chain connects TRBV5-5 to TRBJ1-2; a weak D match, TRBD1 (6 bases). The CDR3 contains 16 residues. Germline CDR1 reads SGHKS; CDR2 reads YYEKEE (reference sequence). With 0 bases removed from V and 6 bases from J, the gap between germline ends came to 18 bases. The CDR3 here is CASSLGDTGVPNGYTF. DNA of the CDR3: TGTGCCAGCAGCTTGGGGGACACAGGTGTCCCTAATGGCTACACCTTC.

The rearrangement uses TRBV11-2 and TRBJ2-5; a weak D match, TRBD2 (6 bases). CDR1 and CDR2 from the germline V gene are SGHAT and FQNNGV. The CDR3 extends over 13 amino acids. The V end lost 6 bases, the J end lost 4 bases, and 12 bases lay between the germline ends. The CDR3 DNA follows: TGTGCCAGCAGGAGGGACTTGAGAGAGACCCAGTACTTC. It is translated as CASRRDLRETQYF.

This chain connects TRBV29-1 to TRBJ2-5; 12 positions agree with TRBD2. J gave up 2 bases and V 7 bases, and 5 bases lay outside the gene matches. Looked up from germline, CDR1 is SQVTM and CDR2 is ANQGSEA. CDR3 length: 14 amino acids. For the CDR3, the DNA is TGCAGCGAATGGACTAGCGGGAATCAAGAGACCCAGTACTTC. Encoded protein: CSEWTSGNQETQYF.

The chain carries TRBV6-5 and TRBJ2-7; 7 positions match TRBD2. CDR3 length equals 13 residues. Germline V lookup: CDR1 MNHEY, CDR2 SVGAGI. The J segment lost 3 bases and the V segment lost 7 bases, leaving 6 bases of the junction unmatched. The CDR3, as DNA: TGTGCCAGCATGGGAGGGGTGCACTACGAGCAGTACTTC. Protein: CASMGGVHYEQYF.

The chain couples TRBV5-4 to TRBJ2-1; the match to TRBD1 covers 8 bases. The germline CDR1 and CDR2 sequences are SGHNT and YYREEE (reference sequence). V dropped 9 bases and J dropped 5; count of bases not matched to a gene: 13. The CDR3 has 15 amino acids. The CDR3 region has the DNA TGTGCCACCGCAAAACCAGGGGGCGTCGACAATGAGCAGTTCTTC. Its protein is CATAKPGGVDNEQFF.